Listed below are T cell receptor beta chains from one sample, sequenced in a study of blood T cell repertoires in COVID-19. Sequencing was performed with immunoSEQ multiplex PCR; in TCRdb, only in-frame clones are kept and a portion is missing. The sample records about 170,000 clones, 65% to 80% being singletons. Sequencing input: PBMCs or T cells enriched from blood (not recorded which). The receptor source for this set is a woman in her seventies in a cohort exposed to, infected with or recovered from COVID-19 (not recorded which). CDR3s leave out the opening cysteine and the closing phenylalanine or tryptophan.

>TRBV7-9
ASSLIGGVGQHTEAF
>TRBV4-1
ASSRQFRVVWDEQF
>TRBV27
ASSGLDGNEQF
>TRBV5-6
ASSDGTSVYNEQF
>TRBV5-1
ASSLDTGDGETQY
>TRBV30
AWTGGVENTEAF
>TRBV2
ASRSVMNTEAF
>TRBV2
ASTYGSHNNEQF
>TRBV7-9
ASIPGGVRSTGELF
>TRBV5-1
ASSFGPGGGNEQF
>TRBV3-1/TRBV3-2
ASSRATGVYEQY
>TRBV19
ASSIMAGVYEQY
>TRBV2
ASSATDGETQY
>TRBV19
ASSIGQAARNIQY
>TRBV19
ASLLASGGRDTGELF
>TRBV11-3
ASSLFTGAQETQY
>TRBV5-4
ASSLGHNNEKLF
>TRBV9
ASSVDHPGRGTFSHGYT
>TRBV20-1
SASGGRANMNTEAF
>TRBV28
ASSLSGRNYGYT
>TRBV19
ASRTANLNEQF
>TRBV5-6
ASSFRDRDQPQH
>TRBV28
ASSAWTGGTYEQY
>TRBV19
ASQSTGLSYEQY
>TRBV5-4
ASSFGIGAGTRNEQF
>TRBV7-2
ASSSKTGSVPQH
>TRBV6-2/TRBV6-3
ASSYRGLAGVDNEQF
>TRBV4-1
ASSQRGRGSNYGYT
>TRBV21-1
ASSKGPEGQGPNEQF
>TRBV13
ASREIWRGQVEAF
>TRBV29-1
SAVGGASGANVLT
>TRBV11-3
ASSKGGNEQF
>TRBV5-4
ASSSNRPSYNSPLH
>TRBV5-4
ASSLGGRGTGELF
>TRBV5-1
ASASSSYNEQF
>TRBV18
ASSYSGTNTGELF
>TRBV18
ASSPTGGGSSMVEQY
>TRBV28
ASSPPSTSRNEQF
>TRBV11-3
ASSFGTRTSNEQF
>TRBV18
ASSPSGLNHEQY
>TRBV9
ASSVGTHSTDTQY
>TRBV3-1/TRBV3-2
ASTGWASAGNTIY
>TRBV5-4
ASSFLTGVSVETQY
>TRBV5-1
ASSFAGETGELF
>TRBV6-5
ASMEGSSGRFEQY
>TRBV7-9
ASSSRGTNEKLF
>TRBV21-1
ASSKERHEQF
>TRBV18
ASSTTGTENYGYT
>TRBV5-1
ASSQGGYGYT